This record concerns one TCR beta chain sequence. These gene names are mouse names. The read stops 1 residue short of the end of the CDR3; the missing end is completed from the germline J gene. The germline V gene has CDR1 SNHLY and CDR2 FYNGKV (reference sequence). This CDR3 has 13 amino acids. With 4 bases removed from V and 4 bases from J, the gap between germline ends came to 10 bases. This sample was taken from a study of tissue T cells after allogeneic stem cell transplantation. Regarding time point: mouse harvest day 7 after allogeneic transplant. Tail vein injection delivered 10^7 T-cell-depleted bone marrow cells and 10^6 splenic CD5+ T cells. The table came from immunoSEQ multiplex PCR; TCRdb's copy has only in-frame clones and leaves some out. The data hold approximately 9,000 clones, with around 45% observed a single time.

Sequencing used gut tissue. J is TRBJ1-1 and V is TRBV3, with a possible D match to TRBD1 (6 bases). This clonotype was sampled from a female BALB/c mouse given C57BL/6 T cells with graft-versus-host disease after an allogeneic hematopoietic cell transplant. CDR3 bases read: TGTGCCAGCAGCTCACAGGGTGGCACAGAAGTCTTC. Translation gives CASSSQGGTEVF. The whole CDR3 protein is CASSSQGGTEVFF.